The subject of this entry is one TCR beta chain. Assay used: immunoSEQ multiplex PCR; TCRdb lists only in-frame clones, some missing. The data hold around 10,000 clones, with approximately 94% observed a single time. The length of the CDR3 is 14 residues. CDR1 and CDR2 from the germline V gene are MGHDK and SYGVNS. V dropped 4 bases and J dropped 6 bases, with 13 bases sitting between them. These data come from a study of technical replicates of blood from a handful of donors. The clonotype originates from a human donor in good health. The V and J genes are TRBV25-1 and TRBJ2-1; D is uncertain. The specimen was PBMCs. The CDR3 reads CASSADTSLNEQFF. For the CDR3, the DNA is TGTGCCAGCAGTGCCGATACAAGTCTCAATGAGCAGTTCTTC.